This note documents a single T cell receptor (beta chain) sequence. The data belong to a study of blood T cells in healthy people across ages. Alongside a J-beta primer mix, a sample-barcoded 5' primer served in a second PCR lasting 7 to 11 cycles. In TCRdb, the 5' RACE reads were re-called with MiXCR into one record per CDR3 protein. Found here are roughly 700,000 distinct CDR3 sequences, around 25% of them singletons; the top ten hold 9.4%. Germline V gene lookup returns CDR1 SGHAT and CDR2 FQNNGV. V lost 3 bases and J lost 0, with 12 bases in between. The CDR3 sequence is 16 residues long. The same specimen was also included in a second study, on T cells of mothers and their children.

This receptor was taken from a boy aged 10-17 years in good health. Sequenced material: blood. The rearrangement joins TRBV11-2 to TRBJ1-3; D not resolved. The DNA of the CDR3 is TGTGCCAGCAGCTTTGGACCAACGAGCTCTGGAAACACCATATATTTT. It specifies CASSFGPTSSGNTIYF.